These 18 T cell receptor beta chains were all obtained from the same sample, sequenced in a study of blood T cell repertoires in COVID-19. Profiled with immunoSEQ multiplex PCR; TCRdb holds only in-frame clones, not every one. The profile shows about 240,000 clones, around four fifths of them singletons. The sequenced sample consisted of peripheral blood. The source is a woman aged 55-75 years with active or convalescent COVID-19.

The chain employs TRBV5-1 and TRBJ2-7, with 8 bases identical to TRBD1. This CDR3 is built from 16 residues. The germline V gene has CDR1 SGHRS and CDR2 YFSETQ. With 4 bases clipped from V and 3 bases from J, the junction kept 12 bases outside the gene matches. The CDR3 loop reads CASSPRPGTGDYEQYF. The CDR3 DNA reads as TGCGCCAGCAGCCCTAGACCCGGGACAGGAGACTACGAGCAGTACTTC.

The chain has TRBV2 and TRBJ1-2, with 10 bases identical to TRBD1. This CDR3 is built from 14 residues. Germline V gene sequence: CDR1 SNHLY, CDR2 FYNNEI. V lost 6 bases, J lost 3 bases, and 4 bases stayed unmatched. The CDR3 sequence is CASRRDRGDYGYTF. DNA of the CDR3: TGTGCCAGCAGGCGGGACAGGGGCGACTATGGCTACACCTTC.

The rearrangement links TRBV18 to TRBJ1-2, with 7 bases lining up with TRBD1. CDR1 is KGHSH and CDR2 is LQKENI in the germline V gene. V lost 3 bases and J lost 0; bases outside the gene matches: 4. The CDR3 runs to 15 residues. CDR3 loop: CASSPAGTANYGYTF. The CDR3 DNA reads TGTGCCAGCTCACCTGCCGGGACAGCTAACTATGGCTACACCTTC.

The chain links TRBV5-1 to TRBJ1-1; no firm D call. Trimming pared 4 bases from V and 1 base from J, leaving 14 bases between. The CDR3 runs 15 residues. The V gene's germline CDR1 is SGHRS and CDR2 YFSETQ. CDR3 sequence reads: CASSPNPRGNTEAFF. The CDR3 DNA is TGCGCCAGCAGCCCCAACCCACGGGGGAACACTGAAGCTTTCTTT.

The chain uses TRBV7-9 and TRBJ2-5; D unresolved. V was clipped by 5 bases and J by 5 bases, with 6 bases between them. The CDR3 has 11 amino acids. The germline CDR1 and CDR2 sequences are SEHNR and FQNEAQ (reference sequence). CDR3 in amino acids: CASSPRETQYF. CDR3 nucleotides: TGTGCCAGCAGCCCCCGGGAGACCCAGTACTTC. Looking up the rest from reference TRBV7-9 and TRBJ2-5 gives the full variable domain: DTGVSQNPRHKITKRGQNVTFRCDPISEHNRLYWYRQTLGQGPEFLTYFQNEAQLEKSRLLSDRFSAERPKGSFSTLEIQRTEQGDSAMYLCASSPRETQYFGPGTRLLVL.

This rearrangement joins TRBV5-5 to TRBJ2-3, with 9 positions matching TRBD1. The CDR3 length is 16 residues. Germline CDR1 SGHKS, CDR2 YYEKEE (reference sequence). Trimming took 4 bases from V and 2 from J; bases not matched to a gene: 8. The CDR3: CASSPSTGGITDTQYF. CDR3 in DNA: TGTGCCAGCAGCCCCTCGACAGGGGGGATCACAGATACGCAGTATTTT.

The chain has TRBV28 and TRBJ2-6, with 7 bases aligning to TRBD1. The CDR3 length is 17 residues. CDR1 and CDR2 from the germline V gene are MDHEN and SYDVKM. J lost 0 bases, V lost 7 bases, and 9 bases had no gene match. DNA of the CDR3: TGTGCCAGCAACCCCCCGGGACAGAACTCTGGGGCCAACGTCCTGACTTTC. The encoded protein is CASNPPGQNSGANVLTF. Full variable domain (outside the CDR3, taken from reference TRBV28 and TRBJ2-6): DVKVTQSSRYLVKRTGEKVFLECVQDMDHENMFWYRQDPGLGLRLIYFSYDVKMKEKGDIPEGYSVSREKKERFSLILESASTNQTSMYLCASNPPGQNSGANVLTFGAGSRLTVL.

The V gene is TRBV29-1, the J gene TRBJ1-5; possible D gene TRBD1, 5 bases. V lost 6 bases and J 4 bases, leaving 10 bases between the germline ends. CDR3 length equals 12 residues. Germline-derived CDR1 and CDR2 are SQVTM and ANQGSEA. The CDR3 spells CSVGQLNQPQHF. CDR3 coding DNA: TGCAGCGTGGGGCAGTTAAATCAGCCCCAGCATTTT. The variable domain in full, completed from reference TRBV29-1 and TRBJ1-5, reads SAVISQKPSRDICQRGTSLTIQCQVDSQVTMMFWYRQQPGQSLTLIATANQGSEATYESGFVIDKFPISRPNLTFSTLTVSNMSPEDSSIYLCSVGQLNQPQHFGDGTRLSIL.

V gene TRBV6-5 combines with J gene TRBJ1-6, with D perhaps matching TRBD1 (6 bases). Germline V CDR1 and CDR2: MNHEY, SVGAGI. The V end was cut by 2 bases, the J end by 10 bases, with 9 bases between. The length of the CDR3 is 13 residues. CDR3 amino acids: CASSYNRVSPLHF. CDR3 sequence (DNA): TGTGCCAGCAGTTACAACAGGGTATCACCCCTCCACTTT.

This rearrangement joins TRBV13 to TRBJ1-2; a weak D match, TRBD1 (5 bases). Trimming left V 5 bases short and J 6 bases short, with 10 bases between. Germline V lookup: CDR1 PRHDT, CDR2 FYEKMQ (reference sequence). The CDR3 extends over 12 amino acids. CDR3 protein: CASSMGLHGYTF. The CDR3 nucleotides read TGTGCCAGCAGCATGGGACTCCATGGCTACACCTTC.

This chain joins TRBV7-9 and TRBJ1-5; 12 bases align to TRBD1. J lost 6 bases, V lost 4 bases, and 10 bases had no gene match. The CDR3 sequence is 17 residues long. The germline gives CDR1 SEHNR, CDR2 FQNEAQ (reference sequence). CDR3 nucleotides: TGTGCCAGCAGCTCCACCCCGGGACAGGGGGCCGGTCAGCCCCAGCATTTT. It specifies CASSSTPGQGAGQPQHF.

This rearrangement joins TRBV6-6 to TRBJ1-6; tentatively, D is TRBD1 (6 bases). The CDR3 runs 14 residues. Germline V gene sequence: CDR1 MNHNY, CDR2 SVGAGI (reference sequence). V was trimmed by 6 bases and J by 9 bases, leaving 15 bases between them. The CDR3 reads CASSQQGIGSPLHF. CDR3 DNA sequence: TGTGCCAGCAGCCAGCAGGGGATAGGTTCACCCCTCCACTTT.

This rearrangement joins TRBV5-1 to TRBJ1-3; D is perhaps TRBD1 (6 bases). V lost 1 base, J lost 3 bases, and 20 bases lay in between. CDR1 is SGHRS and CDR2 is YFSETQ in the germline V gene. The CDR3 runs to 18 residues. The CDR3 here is CASSLRTASLGGGNTIYF. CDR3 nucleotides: TGCGCCAGCAGCTTGAGGACAGCCTCGCTTGGCGGTGGAAACACCATATATTTT.

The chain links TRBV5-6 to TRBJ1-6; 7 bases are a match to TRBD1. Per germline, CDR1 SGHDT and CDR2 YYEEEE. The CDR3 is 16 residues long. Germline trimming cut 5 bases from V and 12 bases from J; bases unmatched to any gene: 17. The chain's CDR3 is CASSPRGDRWSRPLHF. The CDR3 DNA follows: TGTGCCAGCAGTCCCAGGGGGGACCGTTGGAGTAGACCCCTCCACTTT.

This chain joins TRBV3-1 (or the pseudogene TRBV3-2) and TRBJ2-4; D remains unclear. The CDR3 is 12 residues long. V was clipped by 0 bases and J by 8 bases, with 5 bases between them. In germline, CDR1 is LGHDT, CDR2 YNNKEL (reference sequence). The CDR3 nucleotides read TGTGCCAGCAGCCAAGAGTCAGACATTCAGTACTTC. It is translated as CASSQESDIQYF.

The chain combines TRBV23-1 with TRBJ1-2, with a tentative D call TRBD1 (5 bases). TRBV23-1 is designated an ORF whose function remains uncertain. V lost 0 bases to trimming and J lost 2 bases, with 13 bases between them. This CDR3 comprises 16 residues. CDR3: CASSQSPQAQNYGYTF. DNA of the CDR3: TGCGCCAGCAGTCAATCGCCACAGGCGCAAAACTATGGCTACACCTTC.

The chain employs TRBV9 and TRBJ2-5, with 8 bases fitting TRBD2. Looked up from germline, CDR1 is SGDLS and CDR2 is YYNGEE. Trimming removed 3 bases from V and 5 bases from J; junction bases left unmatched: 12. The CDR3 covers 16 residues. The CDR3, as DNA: TGTGCCAGCAGCGATCGGCGACGGGGGGGGTCTGAGACCCAGTACTTC. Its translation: CASSDRRRGGSETQYF.

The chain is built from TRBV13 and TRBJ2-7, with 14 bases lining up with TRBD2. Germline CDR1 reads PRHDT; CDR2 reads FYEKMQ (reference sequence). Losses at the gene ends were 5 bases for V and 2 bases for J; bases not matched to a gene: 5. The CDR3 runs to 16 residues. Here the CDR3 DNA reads TGTGCCAGCAGCCGCGGGACTAGCGGGAGTCCCTACGAGCAGTACTTC. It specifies CASSRGTSGSPYEQYF.